The entry below describes one TCR beta chain. Its matching antigen is unknown. These data are taken from a study of early T cells in non-severe SARS-CoV-2 infection. Study-wide context: Chains stayed unpaired after sequencing of bulk RNA from unsorted whole blood.

Each single cDNA molecule received a unique molecular identifier. TCRdb fed the 5' RACE reads into MiXCR, producing one record per CDR3 protein. The sample has 32,000 or so distinct CDR3 sequences; 9% are singletons. Germline loops: CDR1 SGHVS, CDR2 FNYEAQ. V was shortened by 5 bases and J by 8 bases, with 11 bases between the two germline ends. This CDR3 is 12 amino acids long. Broader study findings: Matching results from VDJdb favored anti-spike CD8 responses, leaving private and CD4 specificities undetected.

This sequence was found in an adult who was a healthcare worker with PCR-confirmed SARS-CoV-2 infection or an uninfected control (not recorded which). The material sequenced was whole blood. The chain recombines TRBV7-6 with TRBJ2-3; D is unresolved. The CDR3 is CASSPQMGTQYF. DNA of the CDR3: TGTGCCAGCAGCCCGCAGATGGGTACGCAGTATTTT.